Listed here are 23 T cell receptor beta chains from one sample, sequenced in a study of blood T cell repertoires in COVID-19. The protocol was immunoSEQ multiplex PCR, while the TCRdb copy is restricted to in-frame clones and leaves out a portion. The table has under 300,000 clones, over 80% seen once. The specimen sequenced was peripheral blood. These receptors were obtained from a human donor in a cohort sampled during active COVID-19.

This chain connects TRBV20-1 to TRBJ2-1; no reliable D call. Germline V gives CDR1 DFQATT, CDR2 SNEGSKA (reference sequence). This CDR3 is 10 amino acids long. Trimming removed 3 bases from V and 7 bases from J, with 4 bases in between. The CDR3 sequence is CSASRNEQFF. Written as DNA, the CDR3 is TGCAGTGCTAGCAGAAATGAGCAGTTCTTC.

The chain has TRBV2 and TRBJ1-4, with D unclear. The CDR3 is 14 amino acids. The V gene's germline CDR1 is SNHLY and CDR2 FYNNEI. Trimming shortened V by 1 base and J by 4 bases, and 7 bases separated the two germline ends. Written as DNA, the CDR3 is TGTGCCAGCAGTGAAGATGGCCATAATGAAAAACTGTTTTTT. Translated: CASSEDGHNEKLFF.

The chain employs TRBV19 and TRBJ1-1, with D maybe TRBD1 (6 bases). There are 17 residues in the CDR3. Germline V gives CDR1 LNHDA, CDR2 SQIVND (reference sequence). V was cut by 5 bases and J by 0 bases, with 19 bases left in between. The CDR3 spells CASSLGRGRFMNTEAFF. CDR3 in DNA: TGTGCCAGTAGTCTGGGCAGGGGAAGATTTATGAACACTGAAGCTTTCTTT.

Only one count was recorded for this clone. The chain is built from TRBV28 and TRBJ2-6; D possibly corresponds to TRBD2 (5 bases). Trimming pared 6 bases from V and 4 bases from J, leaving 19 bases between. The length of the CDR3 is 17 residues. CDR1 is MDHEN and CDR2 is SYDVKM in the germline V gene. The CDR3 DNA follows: TGTGCCAGCAGCGGTACATGGTGGGAGTCAGGGGCCAACGTCCTGACTTTC. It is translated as CASSGTWWESGANVLTF.

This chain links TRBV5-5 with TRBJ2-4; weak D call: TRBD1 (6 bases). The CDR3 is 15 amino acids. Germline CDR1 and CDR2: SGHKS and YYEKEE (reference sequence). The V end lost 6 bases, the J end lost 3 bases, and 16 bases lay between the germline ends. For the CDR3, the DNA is TGTGCCAGCATCTCAGGGGCGAGGGACAAAAACATTCAGTACTTC. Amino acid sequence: CASISGARDKNIQYF.

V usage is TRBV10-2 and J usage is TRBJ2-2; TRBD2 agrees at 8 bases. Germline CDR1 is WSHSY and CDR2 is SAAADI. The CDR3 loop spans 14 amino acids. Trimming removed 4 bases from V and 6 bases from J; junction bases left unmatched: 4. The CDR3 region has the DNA TGCGCCAGCAGTGTGAACGGGGGGGCCGGGGAGCTGTTTTTT. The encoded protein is CASSVNGGAGELFF.

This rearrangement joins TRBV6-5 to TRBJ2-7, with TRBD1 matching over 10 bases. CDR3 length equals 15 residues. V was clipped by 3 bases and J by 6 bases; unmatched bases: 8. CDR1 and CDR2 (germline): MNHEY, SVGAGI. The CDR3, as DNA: TGTGCCAGCAGTTATTACGGGACAGGGGAGGGCGAGCAGTACTTC. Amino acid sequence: CASSYYGTGEGEQYF.

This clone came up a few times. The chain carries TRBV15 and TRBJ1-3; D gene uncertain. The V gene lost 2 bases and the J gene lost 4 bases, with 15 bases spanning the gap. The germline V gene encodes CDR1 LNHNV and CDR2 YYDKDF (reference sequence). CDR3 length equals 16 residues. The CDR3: CATSRRPGWRGNTIYF. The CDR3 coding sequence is TGTGCCACCAGCAGACGACCAGGTTGGCGAGGAAACACCATATATTTT.

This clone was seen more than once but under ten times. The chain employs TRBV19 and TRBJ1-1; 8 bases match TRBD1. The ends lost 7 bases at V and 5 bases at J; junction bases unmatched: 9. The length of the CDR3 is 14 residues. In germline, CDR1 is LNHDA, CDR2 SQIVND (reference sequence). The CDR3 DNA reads TGTGCCAGTACCCACAAGAGGACAGGGACTGAAGCTTTCTTT. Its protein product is CASTHKRTGTEAFF.

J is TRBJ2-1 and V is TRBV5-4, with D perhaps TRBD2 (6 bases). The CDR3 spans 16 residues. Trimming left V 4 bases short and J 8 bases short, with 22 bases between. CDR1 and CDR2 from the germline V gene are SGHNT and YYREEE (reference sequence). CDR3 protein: CASSPRERGGEDEQFF. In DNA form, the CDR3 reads TGTGCCAGCAGCCCACGAGAGAGGGGCGGGGAGGATGAGCAGTTCTTC.

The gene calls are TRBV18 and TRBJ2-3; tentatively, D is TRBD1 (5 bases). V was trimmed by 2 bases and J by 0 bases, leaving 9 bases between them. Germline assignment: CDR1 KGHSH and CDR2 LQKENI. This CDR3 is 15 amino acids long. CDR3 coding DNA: TGTGCCAGCTCACCAATAAGACAGAGCACAGATACGCAGTATTTT. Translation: CASSPIRQSTDTQYF.

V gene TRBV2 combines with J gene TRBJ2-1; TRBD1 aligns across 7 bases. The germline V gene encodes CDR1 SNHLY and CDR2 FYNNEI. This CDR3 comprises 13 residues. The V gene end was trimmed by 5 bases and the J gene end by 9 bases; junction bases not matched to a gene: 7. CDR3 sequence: CASSYDRAAEQFF. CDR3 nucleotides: TGTGCCAGCAGTTATGACAGGGCGGCTGAGCAGTTCTTC.

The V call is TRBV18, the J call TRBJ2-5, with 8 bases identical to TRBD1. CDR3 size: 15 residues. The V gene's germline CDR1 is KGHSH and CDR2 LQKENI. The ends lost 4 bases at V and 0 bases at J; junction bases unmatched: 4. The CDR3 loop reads CASSLSTGDQETQYF. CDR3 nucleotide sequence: TGTGCCAGCTCACTATCGACAGGGGACCAAGAGACCCAGTACTTC. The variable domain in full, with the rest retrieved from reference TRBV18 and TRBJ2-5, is NAGVMQNPRHLVRRRGQEARLRCSPMKGHSHVYWYRQLPEEGLKFMVYLQKENIIDESGMPKERFSAEFPKEGPSILRIQQVVRGDSAAYFCASSLSTGDQETQYFGPGTRLLVL.

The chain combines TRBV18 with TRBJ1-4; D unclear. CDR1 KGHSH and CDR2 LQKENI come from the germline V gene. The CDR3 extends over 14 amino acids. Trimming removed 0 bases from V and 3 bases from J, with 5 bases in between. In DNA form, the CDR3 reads TGTGCCAGCTCACCACCGAGTTCTAATGAAAAACTGTTTTTT. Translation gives CASSPPSSNEKLFF.

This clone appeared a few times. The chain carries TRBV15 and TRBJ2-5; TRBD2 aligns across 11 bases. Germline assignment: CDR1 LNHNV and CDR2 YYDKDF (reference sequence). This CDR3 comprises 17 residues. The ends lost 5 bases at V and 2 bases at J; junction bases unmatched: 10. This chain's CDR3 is CATSFVGLAGGQETQYF. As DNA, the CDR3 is TGTGCCACCAGCTTCGTAGGGCTAGCGGGGGGACAAGAGACCCAGTACTTC.

The CDR3 sequence is CASSLAGKGEKLFF. DNA for the CDR3: TGTGCCAGCAGCTTGGCGGGAAAGGGTGAAAAACTGTTTTTT. The chain recombines TRBV5-4 with TRBJ1-4; D uncertain. The germline V gene has CDR1 SGHNT and CDR2 YYREEE (reference sequence). Trimming shortened V by 0 bases and J by 7 bases, and 10 bases separated the two germline ends. The CDR3 has 14 amino acids. Full variable domain (outside the CDR3, taken from reference TRBV5-4 and TRBJ1-4): ETGVTQSPTHLIKTRGQQVTLRCSSQSGHNTVSWYQQALGQGPQFIFQYYREEENGRGNFPPRFSGLQFPNYSSELNVNALELDDSALYLCASSLAGKGEKLFFGSGTQLSVL.

The CDR3 loop reads CASANRQGNTEAFF. Here the CDR3 DNA reads TGTGCCAGCGCTAACCGACAGGGGAACACTGAAGCTTTCTTT. V and J are TRBV6-5 and TRBJ1-1; 7 bases are shared with TRBD1. CDR3 size: 14 residues. Germline values: CDR1 MNHEY, CDR2 SVGAGI. V lost 8 bases, J lost 1 base, and 7 bases stayed unmatched.

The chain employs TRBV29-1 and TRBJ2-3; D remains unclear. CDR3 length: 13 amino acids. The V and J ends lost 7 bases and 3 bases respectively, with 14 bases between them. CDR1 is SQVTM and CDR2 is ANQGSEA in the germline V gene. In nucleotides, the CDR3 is TGCAGCGCTGGTCTTTACACGACAGATACGCAGTATTTT. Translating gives CSAGLYTTDTQYF.

The CDR3 DNA follows: TGTGCCAGCAGCTTAGTTGGGACAGGTCCCAACAATGAGCAGTTCTTC. It translates to CASSLVGTGPNNEQFF. The V and J genes are TRBV7-9 and TRBJ2-1; TRBD1 aligns across 8 bases. The CDR3 extends over 16 amino acids. Germline CDR1 reads SEHNR; CDR2 reads FQNEAQ (reference sequence). V was pared by 1 base and J by 5 bases, with 7 bases of the junction left unmatched.

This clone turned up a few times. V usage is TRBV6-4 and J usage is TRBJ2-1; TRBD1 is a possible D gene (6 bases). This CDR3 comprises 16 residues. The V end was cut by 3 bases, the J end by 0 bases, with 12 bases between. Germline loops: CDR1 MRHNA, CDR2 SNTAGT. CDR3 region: CASSDSGTSSYNEQFF. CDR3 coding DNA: TGTGCCAGCAGTGATTCCGGGACATCCTCCTACAATGAGCAGTTCTTC.

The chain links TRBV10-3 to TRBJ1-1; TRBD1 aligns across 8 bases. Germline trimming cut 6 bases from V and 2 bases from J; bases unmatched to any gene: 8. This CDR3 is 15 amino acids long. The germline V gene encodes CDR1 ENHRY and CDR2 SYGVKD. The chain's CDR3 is CAISLMTGVNTEAFF. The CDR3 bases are TGTGCCATCAGCCTTATGACAGGGGTTAACACTGAAGCTTTCTTT.

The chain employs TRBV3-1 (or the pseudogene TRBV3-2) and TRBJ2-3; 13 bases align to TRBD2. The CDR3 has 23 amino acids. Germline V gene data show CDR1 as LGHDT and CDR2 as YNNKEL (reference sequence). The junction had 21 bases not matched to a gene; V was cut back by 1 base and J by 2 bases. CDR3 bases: TGTGCCAGCAGCCAAGTGCAGGGACGATTTTCCGGGACTAGCGGGGCCTACACAGATACGCAGTATTTT. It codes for CASSQVQGRFSGTSGAYTDTQYF.

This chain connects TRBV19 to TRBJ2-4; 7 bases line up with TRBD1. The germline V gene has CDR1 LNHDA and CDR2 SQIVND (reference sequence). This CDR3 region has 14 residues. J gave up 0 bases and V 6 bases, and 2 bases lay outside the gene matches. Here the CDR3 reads CASRNRGAKNIQYF. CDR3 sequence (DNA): TGTGCCAGTAGAAACAGGGGAGCCAAAAACATTCAGTACTTC.